These T cell receptor beta chains were read from a single sample in a study of cytomegalovirus exposure and HLA in healthy donors. Libraries were prepared by immunoSEQ multiplex PCR; TCRdb keeps only in-frame clonotypes and omits some of them. The table includes about 100,000 clones, over 75% detected once. Specimen: PBMCs. These receptors were taken from a young woman in good health and CMV-seropositive. Both conserved end residues are part of each CDR3. The D gene is left open where the match is weak. Rows may omit the clone size; those that give it use once, few, many or a size class.

d_gene | j_gene | abundance | v_gene | CDR3nt | CDR3aa
TRBD1 | TRBJ1-5 | . | TRBV19 | TGTGCCAGTAGTTCAAACAGGGGCCGAAGTCAGCCCCAGCATTTT | CASSSNRGRSQPQHF
. | TRBJ1-2 | . | TRBV19 | TGTGCCAGTAGTCCTCCGACAGGATCGGGGGGCTACACCTTC | CASSPPTGSGGYTF
TRBD1 | TRBJ1-5 | . | TRBV14 | TGTGCCAGCAGCCGAGCTCCCGGGACAGGGGACAAATATAGCAATCAGCCCCAGCATTTT | CASSRAPGTGDKYSNQPQHF
. | TRBJ2-1 | . | TRBV29-1 | TGCAGCGTTGCTAGCAGTACCTACAATGAGCAGTTCTTC | CSVASSTYNEQFF
. | TRBJ1-1 | . | TRBV6-1 | TGTGCCAGCAGCCGGGGAAACACTGAAGCTTTCTTT | CASSRGNTEAFF
. | TRBJ2-7 | . | TRBV13 | TGTGCCAGCAGCCCTCGGGAGAGCTCCTACGAGCAGTACTTC | CASSPRESSYEQYF
TRBD1 | TRBJ2-7 | few | TRBV30 | TGTGCCTGGCACCCCTCCGGACAGGGGTACGAGCAGTACTTC | CAWHPSGQGYEQYF
. | TRBJ2-2 | . | TRBV7-8 | TGTGCCAGCAGCTTTAATCCAGGGCGCACCGGGGAGCTGTTTTTT | CASSFNPGRTGELFF
. | TRBJ2-7 | . | TRBV2 | TGTGCCAGCAGTTCCGGGAAAAGAGGGCCCTACGAGCAGTACTTC | CASSSGKRGPYEQYF
. | TRBJ1-4 | . | TRBV18 | TGTGCCAGCTCACCACCGGTGGGGGGTTCGGGTGAAAAACTGTTTTTT | CASSPPVGGSGEKLFF
. | TRBJ2-2 | . | TRBV5-4 | TGTGCCAGCAGCTTACAGGGTCGAGGGACCGGGGAGCTGTTTTTT | CASSLQGRGTGELFF
TRBD2 | TRBJ2-1 | . | TRBV7-3 | TGTGCCAGCAGCTCGGCTGGGGGGAGGGCCGGCTACAATGAGCAGTTCTTC | CASSSAGGRAGYNEQFF
. | TRBJ2-7 | . | TRBV6-1 | TGTGCCAGCATATCCCAATCCGCGGGGCGGAGCGAGCAGTACTTC | CASISQSAGRSEQYF
TRBD2 | TRBJ2-7 | . | TRBV6-1 | TGTGCCAGCTGGGTCGGTCTAGCGGTCTACGAGCAGTACTTC | CASWVGLAVYEQYF
. | TRBJ2-2 | . | TRBV11-2 | TGTGCCAGCAGCTTAATCGGTCCCACCGGGGAGCTGTTTTTT | CASSLIGPTGELFF
. | TRBJ2-4 | . | TRBV7-9 | TGTGCCAGCACTAAACGGGGAGAGGCCAAAAACATTCAGTACTTC | CASTKRGEAKNIQYF
. | TRBJ2-1 | . | TRBV4-2 | TGTGCCAGCAGCCAAACAGACCATGAGCAGTTCTTC | CASSQTDHEQFF
. | TRBJ2-5 | few | TRBV10-3 | TGTGCCATCAGGTCACAGGGGGAGGGAGAGACCCAGTACTTC | CAIRSQGEGETQYF
. | TRBJ2-7 | . | TRBV5-1 | TGCGCCAGCAGCTTGGGAGGGTCAAAGGCCTACGAGCAGTACTTC | CASSLGGSKAYEQYF
. | TRBJ1-4 | . | TRBV7-9 | TGTGCCAGCAGCTTAGCGCTGGGAGAGGCGGCTAATGAAAAACTGTTTTTT | CASSLALGEAANEKLFF
. | TRBJ1-4 | . | TRBV7-2 | TGTGCCAGCAGCTTAGGAGGCAGGGGACAAAAACTGTTTTTT | CASSLGGRGQKLFF
. | TRBJ2-7 | . | TRBV20-1 | TGCAGTGCTCCTGCTAGTAACGAGCAGTACTTC | CSAPASNEQYF
. | TRBJ1-1 | . | TRBV5-1 | TGCGCCAGCAGCTTTGACAGTTCCAGGCCGCACACTGAAGCTTTCTTT | CASSFDSSRPHTEAFF
TRBD1 | TRBJ2-7 | . | TRBV29-1 | TGCAGCGTTACCCAGGGGGCTATCGAGCAGTACTTC | CSVTQGAIEQYF
TRBD1 | TRBJ2-7 | . | TRBV6-5 | TGTGCCAGCAGAACCGGGACAGGGACCCTCGAGCAGTACTTC | CASRTGTGTLEQYF
TRBD1 | TRBJ1-2 | . | TRBV28 | TGTGCCAGCAGACGAACAGGGGGCCTCTCCTATGGCTACACCTTC | CASRRTGGLSYGYTF
TRBD1 | TRBJ2-7 | . | TRBV2 | TGTGCCAGTAGACTGACAGGGGGCTACGAGCAGTACTTC | CASRLTGGYEQYF
. | TRBJ1-1 | . | TRBV5-8 | TGTGCCAGCAGCTTGGCAGGCCGCGCAGGGGCGATGAACACTGAAGCTTTCTTT | CASSLAGRAGAMNTEAFF
TRBD2 | TRBJ2-3 | . | TRBV7-9 | TGTGCCAGTACAGGAGGGGCGGGAGTTGGCACAGATACGCAGTATTTT | CASTGGAGVGTDTQYF
. | TRBJ2-1 | . | TRBV18 | TGTGCCAGCTCACCCGTGGCCAATGAGCAGTTCTTC | CASSPVANEQFF
. | TRBJ1-2 | few | TRBV20-1 | TGCAGTGCTAGACGGACAAATGGCTACACCTTC | CSARRTNGYTF
TRBD1 | TRBJ2-2 | . | TRBV18 | TGTGCCAGCTCATGGGGACAGGGGAACACCGGGGAGCTGTTTTTT | CASSWGQGNTGELFF
TRBD1 | TRBJ1-1 | . | TRBV30 | TGTGCCTGGAGTGTGCAGGGGGCTACTGAAGCTTTCTTT | CAWSVQGATEAFF
TRBD1 | TRBJ1-1 | . | TRBV5-4 | TGTGCCAGCCAAGACTGGGACAGGGTAGCTTTCTTT | CASQDWDRVAFF
. | TRBJ1-6 | . | TRBV25-1 | TGTGCCAGCGTTACCCCCGGGGACAAATATAATTCACCCCTCCACTTT | CASVTPGDKYNSPLHF
. | TRBJ2-1 | few | TRBV18 | TGTGCCAGCTCACCACCGAGTTACAATGAGCAGTTCTTC | CASSPPSYNEQFF
TRBD1 | TRBJ1-2 | . | TRBV6-5 | TGTGCCAGCAGTTACTCGAAAGGGGGCGGTGTCTATGGCTACACCTTC | CASSYSKGGGVYGYTF
TRBD2 | TRBJ2-1 | . | TRBV7-6 | TGTGCCAGCAGCCAAACTAGCGGGAGAACGGGTGAGCAGTTCTTC | CASSQTSGRTGEQFF
TRBD1 | TRBJ1-2 | . | TRBV9 | TGTGCCAGCAGCGCCTACGGGAATACTGGGACAGCTTATGGCTACACCTTC | CASSAYGNTGTAYGYTF
. | TRBJ1-4 | . | TRBV18 | TGTGCCAGCCCCGAGGGGACATGGGGCAGTGAAAAACTGTTTTTT | CASPEGTWGSEKLFF
TRBD1 | TRBJ1-2 | . | TRBV28 | TGTGCCAGCAGTTCCGGGACAGCCCTTCTACATGGCTACACCTTC | CASSSGTALLHGYTF
TRBD2 | TRBJ2-2 | . | TRBV13 | TGTGCCAGCAGCCCCGGGACTAGCGGGAGTACCACCGGGGAGCTGTTTTTT | CASSPGTSGSTTGELFF
TRBD1 | TRBJ1-1 | . | TRBV18 | TGTGCCAGCTCACCAGTTGGCCAGGGGGGCTCTGAAGCTTTCTTT | CASSPVGQGGSEAFF
TRBD2 | TRBJ2-5 | few | TRBV7-7 | TGTGCTAGCAGCCCCGGACTAGCGGGAGCTCGGGAGACCCAGTACTTC | CASSPGLAGARETQYF
. | TRBJ1-6 | . | TRBV7-3 | TGTGCCAGCAGCCTAGAAGCCTATTCACCCCTCCACTTT | CASSLEAYSPLHF
. | TRBJ2-5 | . | TRBV9 | . | CASSVGGGTSAKYF
. | TRBJ2-1 | . | TRBV9 | TGTGCCAGCAGCGTAGCCGGAGATCCCTACAATGAGCAGTTCTTC | CASSVAGDPYNEQFF
. | TRBJ2-1 | . | TRBV9 | TGTGCCAGCAGCGGGGGGGGCGAGTTCTACAATGAGCAGTTCTTC | CASSGGGEFYNEQFF
. | TRBJ1-5 | . | TRBV28 | TGTGCCAGCAGTTTTGGTGGATTACAGGGTTTCTGGGGTCAGCCCCAGCATTTT | CASSFGGLQGFWGQPQHF